This T cell receptor beta chain comes out of a study of cytomegalovirus exposure and HLA in healthy donors. General study points: A later analysis linked a missense DCLRE1C variant to TCR beta V- and J-gene trimming. By HLA locus, TCR association rates varied in a later analysis, with DRB1 showing the most and HLA-C the fewest. Analyzed later, most CMV-associated TCR beta chains appeared HLA-restricted. Data from an earlier analysis indicated that most TCR beta V segments were productive either about 90% or about 30% of the time.

13 Jbeta primers and 60 Vbeta primers were used for the PCR. Profiling relied on immunoSEQ multiplex PCR, and the TCRdb table lists in-frame clones only, not all of them. The sample includes 100,000 to 120,000 clones, roughly 76% of them seen just once. About this clone: Its target is unknown.

The germline V gene has CDR1 SGDLS and CDR2 YYNGEE. This CDR3 spans 14 amino acids. V shed 0 bases and J shed 2 bases, with 6 bases lying between them. This sequence was found in a man between 25 and 39 years old in good health and CMV-seropositive. Material: PBMCs. The chain is built from TRBV9 and TRBJ1-3, with TRBD1 as a possible D gene (5 bases). This CDR3 reads CASSVEQAGNTIYF. CDR3 nucleotide sequence: TGTGCCAGCAGCGTAGAACAGGCTGGAAACACCATATATTTT. The whole variable domain, remainder taken from reference TRBV9 and TRBJ1-3, is DSGVTQTPKHLITATGQRVTLRCSPRSGDLSVYWYQQSLDQGLQFLIQYYNGEERAKGNILERFSAQQFPDLHSELNLSSLELGDSALYFCASSVEQAGNTIYFGEGSWLTVV.